Listed here is a single T cell receptor beta chain. In the authors' workflow: It was from reference gene primer amplification that nucleated cell counts were estimated. TCRdb keeps only in-frame clones here, not all; method: immunoSEQ multiplex PCR. V and J calls and clone size are given by that table; D and trimming were obtained from the DNA. The table includes just under 45,000 clones, roughly 87% detected once. The source of the sample is a study of blood T cell repertoires in COVID-19. About the research overall: The United States, Italy and Spain were the sources of the acute and convalescent COVID-19 samples.

The sequenced material came from peripheral blood. This TCR derives from a woman older than 75 in a cohort sampled during active or convalescent COVID-19.

This chain's CDR3 is CASSYSEGVEQFF. The DNA of the CDR3 is TGTGCCAGCAGTTACTCAGAGGGTGTTGAGCAGTTCTTC. V and J are TRBV6-5 and TRBJ2-1, with a possible D match to TRBD2 (5 bases). Germline V gene lookup returns CDR1 MNHEY and CDR2 SVGAGI. V lost 0 bases to trimming and J lost 9 bases, with 9 bases between them. This CDR3 spans 13 amino acids.